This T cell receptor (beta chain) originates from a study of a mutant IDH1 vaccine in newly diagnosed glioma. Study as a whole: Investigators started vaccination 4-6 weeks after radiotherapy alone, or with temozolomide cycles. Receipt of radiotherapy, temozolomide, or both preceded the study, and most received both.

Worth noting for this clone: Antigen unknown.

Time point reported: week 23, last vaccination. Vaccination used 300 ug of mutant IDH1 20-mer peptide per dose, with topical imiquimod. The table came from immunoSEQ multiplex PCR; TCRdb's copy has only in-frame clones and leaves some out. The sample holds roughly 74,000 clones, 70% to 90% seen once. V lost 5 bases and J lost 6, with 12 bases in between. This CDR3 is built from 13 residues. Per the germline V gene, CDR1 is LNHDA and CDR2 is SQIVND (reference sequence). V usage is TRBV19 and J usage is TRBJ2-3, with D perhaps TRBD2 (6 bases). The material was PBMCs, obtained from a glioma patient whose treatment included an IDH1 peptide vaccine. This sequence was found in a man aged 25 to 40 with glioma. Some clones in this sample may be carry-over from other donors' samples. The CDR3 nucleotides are TGTGCCAGTAGTGCCTGGGCGGGGGATACGCAGTATTTT. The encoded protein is CASSAWAGDTQYF. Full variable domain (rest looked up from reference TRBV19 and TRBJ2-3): DGGITQSPKYLFRKEGQNVTLSCEQNLNHDAMYWYRQDPGQGLRLIYYSQIVNDFQKGDIAEGYSVSREKKESFPLTVTSAQKNPTAFYLCASSAWAGDTQYFGPGTRLTVL.